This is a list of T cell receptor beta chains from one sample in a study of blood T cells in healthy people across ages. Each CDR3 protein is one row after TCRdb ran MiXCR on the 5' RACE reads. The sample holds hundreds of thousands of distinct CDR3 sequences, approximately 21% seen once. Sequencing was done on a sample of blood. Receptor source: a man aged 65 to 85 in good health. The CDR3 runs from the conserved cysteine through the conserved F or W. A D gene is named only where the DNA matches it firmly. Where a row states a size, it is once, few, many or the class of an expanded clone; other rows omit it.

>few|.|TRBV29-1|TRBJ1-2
CSVEVGSGSPYGYTF
TGCAGCGTTGAAGTGGGTTCTGGCAGTCCCTATGGCTACACCTTC
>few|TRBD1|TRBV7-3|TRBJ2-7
CASSSQGASEQYF
TGTGCCAGCAGCTCGCAGGGGGCGTCCGAGCAGTACTTC
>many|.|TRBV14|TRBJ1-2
CASSQDSGAPYGYTF
TGTGCCAGCAGCCAAGATTCAGGGGCACCTTATGGCTACACCTTC
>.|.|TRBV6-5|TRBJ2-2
CASSYSPNNREGELFF
TGTGCCAGCAGTTACTCCCCGAATAACAGGGAGGGGGAGCTGTTTTTT
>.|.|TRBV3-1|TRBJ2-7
CASSGKRGRYDEQYF
TGTGCCAGCAGTGGAAAGAGAGGGAGGTACGACGAGCAGTACTTC
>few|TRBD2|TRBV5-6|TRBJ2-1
CASSLTSGRAYEQFF
TGTGCCAGCAGCTTGACTAGCGGGAGGGCTTATGAGCAGTTCTTC
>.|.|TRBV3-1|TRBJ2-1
CASGRREGIAYNEQFF
TGTGCCAGCGGCCGCAGGGAAGGAATAGCCTACAATGAGCAGTTCTTC
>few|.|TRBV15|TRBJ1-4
CATSSDTSTNEKLFF
TGTGCCACCAGCAGCGACACCTCAACTAATGAAAAACTGTTTTTT
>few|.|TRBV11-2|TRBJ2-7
CASRLPGTLYEQYF
TGTGCCAGCAGATTACCTGGGACCCTCTACGAGCAGTACTTC
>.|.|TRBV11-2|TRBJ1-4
CASSWFEVEAEKLFF
TGTGCCAGCAGCTGGTTCGAGGTGGAGGCGGAAAAACTGTTTTTT
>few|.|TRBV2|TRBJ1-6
CASSGWEQNNSPLHF
TGTGCCAGCAGTGGGTGGGAGCAAAATAATTCACCCCTCCACTTT
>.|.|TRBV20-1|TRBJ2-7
CSARDSMSSYEQYF
TGCAGTGCTAGAGATTCTATGTCCTCCTACGAGCAGTACTTC
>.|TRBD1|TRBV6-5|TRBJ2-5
CASSYGTGIFQETQYF
TGTGCCAGCAGTTACGGGACAGGGATCTTCCAAGAGACCCAGTACTTC
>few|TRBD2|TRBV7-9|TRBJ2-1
CASSFGGSLGNEQFF
TGTGCCAGCAGCTTCGGCGGGAGCCTAGGGAATGAGCAGTTCTTC
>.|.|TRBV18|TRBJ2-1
CASSAGLSSYNEQFF
TGTGCCAGCTCAGCGGGCCTGAGCTCCTACAATGAGCAGTTCTTC
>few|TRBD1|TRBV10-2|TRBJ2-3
CASSLQGYTDTQYF
TGCGCCAGCAGCTTACAGGGGTACACAGATACGCAGTATTTT
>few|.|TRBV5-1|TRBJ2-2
CASSSYTASNTGELFF
TGCGCCAGCAGCTCATACACAGCCTCGAACACCGGGGAGCTGTTTTTT
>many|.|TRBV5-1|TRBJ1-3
CASSMEVVSGNTIYF
TGCGCCAGCAGCATGGAGGTGGTCTCCGGAAACACCATATATTTT
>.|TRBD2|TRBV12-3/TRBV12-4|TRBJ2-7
CASSLVGGPSREQYF
TGTGCCAGCAGTTTAGTGGGAGGGCCCTCTCGCGAGCAGTACTTC
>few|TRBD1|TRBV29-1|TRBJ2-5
CSARGQAREQYF
TGCAGCGCCAGAGGACAGGCGAGAGAGCAGTACTTC
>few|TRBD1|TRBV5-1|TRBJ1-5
CASSLSWDRTNQPQHF
TGCGCCAGCAGCTTGTCCTGGGACAGGACCAATCAGCCCCAGCATTTT
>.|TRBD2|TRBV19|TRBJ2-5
CASSDHGTRGETQYF
TGTGCCAGTAGTGACCACGGGACTAGAGGAGAGACCCAGTACTTC
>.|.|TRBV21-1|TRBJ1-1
CASSARQGDCDTEAFF
TGTGCCAGCAGCGCCAGACAGGGGGATTGTGACACTGAAGCTTTCTTT